This record concerns one TCR beta chain sequence. What it recognizes is unknown. The germline V and J ends were trimmed by 10 bases and 0 bases, with 7 bases remaining between them. CDR3 size: 11 residues. The V gene's germline CDR1 is SNHLY and CDR2 FYNNEI. The data originate from a study of blood T cells in healthy people across ages. Regarding the study as a whole: It was held that diversity estimates obtained from one million T cells represented underestimates. Expanded clonotype shifts may have been confounded, as the donors had an unknown CMV status. Bulk PBMC profiling left naive and antigen-experienced comparisons inconclusive.

The second PCR ran about 6 to 11 cycles with a sample-barcoded 5' primer and J-beta primers. CDR3-containing paired-end reads numbered at least 2.5 million in each sample. TCRdb processed the 5' RACE reads anew with MiXCR; each CDR3 protein has one entry. In the table there are over 1,200,000 distinct CDR3 sequences, approximately 59% of which are singletons. The sequencing input was blood. V and J are TRBV2 and TRBJ2-7; D perhaps matches TRBD1 (6 bases). The TCR sequence derives from a man aged 18 to 29 in good health. The chain's CDR3 is CATQGSYEQYF. The CDR3 region has the DNA TGTGCCACACAGGGCTCCTACGAGCAGTACTTC.